The source of this T cell receptor beta chain is a study of cytomegalovirus exposure and HLA in healthy donors. The CDR3 has 17 residues. Germline V gene sequence: CDR1 MDHEN, CDR2 SYDVKM. Between the trimmed V and J ends, which lost 6 bases and 1 base, there was a span of 21 bases. Nominally healthy donors provided the samples, though records likely missed some immune exposures. Vbeta (60) and Jbeta (13) primers were used in the PCR. Libraries were prepared by immunoSEQ multiplex PCR; TCRdb keeps only in-frame clonotypes and omits some of them. Seen here are about 210,000 clones, about four fifths observed once, and the top ten hold roughly 1.7%.

The sequencing sample was made of PBMCs. The receptor's source is a man aged 35-49 years in good health and CMV-seropositive. V usage is TRBV28 and J usage is TRBJ1-1; D might be TRBD1 (5 bases). The CDR3 DNA reads as TGTGCCAGCAGCCGTCGTGGCAGGGCACTTGGGAACACTGAAGCTTTCTTT. Translated, it gives CASSRRGRALGNTEAFF.